This T cell receptor beta chain was profiled in a study of naive and memory T cell subsets (TCRdb year 2017). General notes on the study: In the figure summarizing the skin biopsy and whole blood samples, around 10 blood donors, 7 tuberculin skin test biopsies and 3 saline control biopsies were reported. PCR2 was typically run as a SYBR Green qPCR and stopped at a set threshold, although low-input samples could use end-point PCR of around 6 cycles instead. Broad study findings and their caveats: The RNA-based method was acknowledged to be potentially sensitive to changes in TCR transcripts with T cell activation and differentiation.

V loses 4 bases of germline sequence and J loses 7 bases, and the interval between the two ends is 16 bases. There are 14 amino acids in the CDR3, from cysteine to phenylalanine inclusive. Only the CDR3 region is kept as DNA, spanning 42 bases read in frame from base 1. This clonotype was picked up many times. What antigen it recognizes has not been identified. Qualities for individual bases were not recorded, and no much larger clone is one base off. The study reported a robust and sensitive protocol to amplify, sequence and analyze TCRs, based on 3' ligation of a UMI-containing oligonucleotide to TCR cDNA. For whole blood analysis, approximately 2.3 ml of peripheral blood was drawn from adult healthy volunteers into Tempus tubes, and RNA was extracted according to the manufacturer's instructions. Before reverse transcription, total RNA that had not been cell sorted was treated with RQ1 DNase, with a target input of about 1 to 1000 ng. Skin biopsy and whole blood libraries were made to test pipeline robustness in samples where T cells form a minority population.

The library was produced with 5' RACE. The ligated cDNA was amplified in four rounds of PCR with nested alpha and beta constant region primers together with the SP2 primer. For the blood and skin samples, reverse transcription of TCR RNA was done with SuperScript IV along with alpha and beta constant region primers. T4 RNA ligase 1 was used to ligate an oligonucleotide containing the Illumina SP2 primer and a UMI to the 3' end of the cDNA. To prevent hairpin formation, the 12-nucleotide UMI was made up of two random hexamers with an eight-base spacer between them. From the second PCR onward, the TCR alpha and beta chain libraries were handled separately, and dual indexing was used for multiplexing. After pooling, the indexed libraries were analyzed by capillary electrophoresis and sequenced on either an Illumina MiSeq or NextSeq. PhiX DNA at about 5-7.5% was added to the libraries to raise base diversity and improve cluster recognition. The original pipeline was this. UMIs were extracted from read 2 by Demultiplexor and combined with the TCR sequence from read 1, and reads were split according to sample indices. Decombinator identified V and J genes and V-J junctions and gave each TCR a five-part identifier that included V and J deletions. Collapsinator relied on UMIs to correct both sequencing errors and PCR amplification heterogeneity, producing a UMI-based abundance for each TCR. CDR3Translator turned identifiers into nucleotide sequence, translated that sequence into amino acids, and pulled out CDR3 regions based on terminal motifs. Error-corrected alpha and beta TCR counts from blood and skin were compared after normalization to input RNA amount. TCRdb reprocessed the public reads (quality trimming at Q25 with fastp, clone calling with MiXCR) and kept in-frame beta chains. Rows are unified per CDR3 protein, each entry keeping the most common DNA and genes. The V and J calls shown here were made by TCRdb, not taken from the authors' results. The sample table contains about 56,000 distinct CDR3 sequences; only one count was recorded for about 7.1% of them. More than 7.5% of the sample belongs to the ten largest clones.

This clonotype was sampled from a female donor in good health. The chain uses TRBV12-3 or TRBV12-4 and TRBJ1-2; D gene: possibly TRBD1, on 6 matching bases. The nucleotides are TGTGCCAGCAGTTGGACAGATTTCCTCGCTGGCTACACCTTC. The translation is CASSWTDFLAGYTF.